The next 6 T cell receptor beta chains were all read from a single sample in a study of T cell repertoires in cytomegalovirus infection. Antigens of these TCRs are unknown. MiXCR, run by TCRdb on the reads, gives a single entry per CDR3 protein. The data show approximately 470,000 distinct CDR3 sequences, 40% to 50% seen once. Specimen: cultured PBMCs, collected from culture after CMV antigen stimulation. Source of these receptors: a human donor in good health (CMV status not recorded). Some clones in this sample may be carry-over from other donors' samples.

The gene calls are TRBV5-4 and TRBJ1-1; D not certain. From germline, CDR1 is SGHNT and CDR2 YYREEE (reference sequence). This CDR3 has 14 residues. The V gene lost 4 bases and the J gene lost 2 bases, with 12 bases spanning the gap. CDR3 nucleotide sequence: TGTGCCAGCAGCATGAAGACGGGAAACACTGAAGCTTTCTTT. Encoded protein: CASSMKTGNTEAFF.

The chain employs TRBV20-1 and TRBJ1-2; unclear D gene. The germline V gene encodes CDR1 DFQATT and CDR2 SNEGSKA (reference sequence). The CDR3 covers 15 residues. V lost 6 bases, J lost 0 bases, and 17 bases lay in between. Written as DNA, the CDR3 is TGCAGTGCCCCCTGGCGTGGGCCTTCTAACTATGGCTACACCTTC. Translation gives CSAPWRGPSNYGYTF.

Only a few counts were recorded for this clonotype. The chain uses TRBV5-4 and TRBJ1-5, with a possible D match to TRBD1 (5 bases). The ends were cut back, 0 bases at V and 3 bases at J, with 10 bases in the middle. The CDR3 sequence is 15 residues long. The germline CDR1 and CDR2 sequences are SGHNT and YYREEE (reference sequence). The CDR3 sequence: CASSLGQGDNQPQHF. CDR3 nucleotide sequence: TGTGCCAGCAGCTTGGGGCAGGGAGACAATCAGCCCCAGCATTTT.

The J gene is TRBJ2-1, the V gene TRBV29-1, with D uncertain. Germline lookup yields CDR1 SQVTM and CDR2 ANQGSEA. V was cut by 6 bases and J by 0 bases, with 12 bases left in between. The CDR3 has 14 residues. The CDR3 is CSVVTVSSYNEQFF. The CDR3 nucleotides read TGCAGCGTCGTTACAGTGAGCTCCTACAATGAGCAGTTCTTC.

V gene TRBV27 combines with J gene TRBJ1-2; possibly TRBD1 for D (6 bases). The CDR3 is made up of 16 amino acids. The ends were cut back, 2 bases at V and 5 bases at J, with 18 bases in the middle. The germline CDR1 and CDR2 sequences are MNHEY and SMNVEV (reference sequence). The CDR3: CASSLLRTGSTYGYTF. As DNA, the CDR3 is TGTGCCAGCAGTTTACTACGAACAGGGTCTACTTATGGCTACACCTTC.

As DNA, the CDR3 is TGTGCCAGCAGTTACTCAGGACTTTTCACCGGGGAGCTGTTTTTT. Amino acid sequence: CASSYSGLFTGELFF. The chain uses TRBV6-6 and TRBJ2-2; tentative D call: TRBD2 (5 bases). Per the germline V gene, CDR1 is MNHNY and CDR2 is SVGAGI (reference sequence). The CDR3 has 15 residues. V was trimmed by 0 bases and J by 4 bases, leaving 9 bases between them.